This entry describes one T cell receptor beta chain. Profiled with immunoSEQ multiplex PCR; TCRdb holds only in-frame clones, not every one. The sample holds 65,000 to 95,000 clones, approximately 92% seen once. This entry comes from a study of OX40 agonist ivuxolimab in advanced cancers. CDR1 SGDLS and CDR2 YYNGEE come from the germline V gene. CDR3 length equals 16 residues. Losses at the gene ends were 0 bases for V and 9 bases for J; bases not matched to a gene: 8. The rearrangement uses TRBV9 and TRBJ2-7; 14 positions agree with TRBD2. The specimen comprised CD4+ or CD8+ T cells sorted from blood, sampled in a trial of the OX40 agonist ivuxolimab. The receptor's source is an adult with an advanced solid tumor such as melanoma, head and neck, liver or kidney cancer. The CDR3 DNA follows: TGTGCCAGCAGCGTAGGTGTAGGGACTAGCGGGAGTTGGCAGTACTTC. It specifies CASSVGVGTSGSWQYF.